This T cell receptor (beta chain) was recovered during a study of blood T cell repertoires in COVID-19. About the study: COVID-19 samples from acute and convalescent phases originated in the United States, Italy and Spain. PBMCs, B-cell-depleted T cells, or T cells provided the cDNA or gDNA that made up the material.

The CDR3 extends over 14 amino acids. J lost 2 bases, V lost 2 bases, and 1 base had no gene match. The germline V gene encodes CDR1 LNHDA and CDR2 SQIVND (reference sequence). Some clones are missing from TCRdb's copy, which holds only in-frame ones; the method was immunoSEQ multiplex PCR. The sample holds about 59,000 clones, about 80% seen once. Sequencing was carried out using peripheral blood. The TCR sequence derives from a man between 60 and 75 years old with acute or convalescent COVID-19. The rearrangement links TRBV19 to TRBJ2-3, with 7 nucleotides matching TRBD2. Written as DNA, the CDR3 is TGTGCCAGTAGTATACTAGCGGACACAGATACGCAGTATTTT. This gives the protein CASSILADTDTQYF.